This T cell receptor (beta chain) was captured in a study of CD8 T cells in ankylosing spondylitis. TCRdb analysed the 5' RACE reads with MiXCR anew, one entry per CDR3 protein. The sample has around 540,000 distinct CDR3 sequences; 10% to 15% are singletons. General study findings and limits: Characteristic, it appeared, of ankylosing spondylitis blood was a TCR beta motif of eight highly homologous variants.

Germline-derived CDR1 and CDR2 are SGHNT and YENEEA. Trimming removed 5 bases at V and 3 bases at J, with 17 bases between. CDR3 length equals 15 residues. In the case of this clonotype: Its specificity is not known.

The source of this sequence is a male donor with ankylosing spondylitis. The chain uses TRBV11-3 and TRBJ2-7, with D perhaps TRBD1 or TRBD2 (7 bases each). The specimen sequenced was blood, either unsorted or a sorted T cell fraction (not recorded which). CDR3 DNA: TGTGCCAGCAGCCAGGGGGGGGGCTTATACTACGAGCAGTACGTC. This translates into CASSQGGGLYYEQYV.